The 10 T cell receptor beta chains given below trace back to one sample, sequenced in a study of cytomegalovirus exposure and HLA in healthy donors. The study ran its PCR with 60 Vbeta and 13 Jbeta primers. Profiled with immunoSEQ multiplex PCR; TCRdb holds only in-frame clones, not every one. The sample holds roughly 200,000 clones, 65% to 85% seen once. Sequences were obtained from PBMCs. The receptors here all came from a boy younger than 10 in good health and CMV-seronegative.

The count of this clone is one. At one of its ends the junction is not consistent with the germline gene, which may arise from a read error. The CDR3 here is CASSYGGSRGYPF. DNA of the CDR3: TGTGCCAGCAGTTACGGGGGGTCACGGGGCTACCCCTTC. The chain joins TRBV6-6 to TRBJ1-2; TRBD1 might be the D (5 bases). CDR1 is MNHNY and CDR2 is SVGAGI in the germline V gene (reference sequence). There are 13 residues in the CDR3.

The CDR3 DNA follows: TGTGCCAGCAGCTTTGAAGCAGGGGGCGGTCCCGGGGAGCTGTTTTTT. It yields the protein CASSFEAGGGPGELFF. The rearrangement uses TRBV5-8 and TRBJ2-2; 8 bases are a match to TRBD1. The V gene's germline CDR1 is SGHTS and CDR2 YDEGEE. J lost 6 bases, V lost 2 bases, and 9 bases had no gene match. The CDR3 runs 16 residues.

Written as DNA, the CDR3 is TGCGCCAGCAGTGAGTCGGGGGCCCTCACAGATACGCAGTATTTT. It codes for CASSESGALTDTQYF. The chain couples TRBV10-2 to TRBJ2-3; D is perhaps TRBD1 (6 bases). Germline V lookup: CDR1 WSHSY, CDR2 SAAADI. The CDR3 runs to 15 residues. Trimming took off 0 bases at V and 2 bases at J, with 9 bases between the two ends.

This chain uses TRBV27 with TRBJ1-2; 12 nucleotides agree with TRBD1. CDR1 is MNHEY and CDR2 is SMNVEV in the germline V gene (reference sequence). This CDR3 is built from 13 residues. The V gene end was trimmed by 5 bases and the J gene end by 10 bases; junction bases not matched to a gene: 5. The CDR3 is CASSAGTGGDYTF. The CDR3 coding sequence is TGTGCCAGCAGTGCCGGGACAGGGGGCGACTACACCTTC.

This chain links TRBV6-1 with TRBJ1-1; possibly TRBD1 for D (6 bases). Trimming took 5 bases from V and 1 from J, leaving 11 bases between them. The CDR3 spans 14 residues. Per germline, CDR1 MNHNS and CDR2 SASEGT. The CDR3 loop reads CASSLGTPNTEAFF. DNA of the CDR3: TGTGCCAGCAGTCTAGGGACACCGAACACTGAAGCTTTCTTT.

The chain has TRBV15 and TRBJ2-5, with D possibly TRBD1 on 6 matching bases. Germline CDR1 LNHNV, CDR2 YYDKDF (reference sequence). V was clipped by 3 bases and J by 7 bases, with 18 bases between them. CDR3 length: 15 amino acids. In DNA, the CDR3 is TGTGCCACCAGCAGCACTCGGGGCAGACAGGTGACCCAGTACTTC. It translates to CATSSTRGRQVTQYF.

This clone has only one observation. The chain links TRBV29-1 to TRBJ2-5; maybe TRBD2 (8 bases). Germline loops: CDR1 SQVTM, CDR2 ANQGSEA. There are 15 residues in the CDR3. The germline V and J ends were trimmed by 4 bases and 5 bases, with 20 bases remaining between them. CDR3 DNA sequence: TGCAGCGTTGTGAGAGGGACGGGAGGGGGCGAGACCCAGTACTTC. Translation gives CSVVRGTGGGETQYF.

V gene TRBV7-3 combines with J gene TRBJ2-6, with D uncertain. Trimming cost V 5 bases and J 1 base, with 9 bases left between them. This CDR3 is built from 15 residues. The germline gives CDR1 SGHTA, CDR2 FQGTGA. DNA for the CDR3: TGTGCCAGCAGCGCCACAAGATCTGGGGCCAACGTCCTGACTTTC. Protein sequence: CASSATRSGANVLTF.

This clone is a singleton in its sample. The DNA of the CDR3 is TGCAGCGCTAGGGACAGGGGCGACTATGGCTACACCTTC. This sequence encodes CSARDRGDYGYTF. The genes are TRBV29-1 and TRBJ1-2; 10 positions match TRBD1. The length of the CDR3 is 13 residues. Germline-derived CDR1 and CDR2 are SQVTM and ANQGSEA. Trimming removed 7 bases from V and 3 bases from J; junction bases left unmatched: 5.

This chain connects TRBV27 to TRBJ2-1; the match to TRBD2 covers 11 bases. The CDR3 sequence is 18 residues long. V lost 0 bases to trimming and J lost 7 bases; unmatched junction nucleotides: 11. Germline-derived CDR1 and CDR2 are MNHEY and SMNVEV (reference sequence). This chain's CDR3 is CASSLSRPGLAERNEQFF. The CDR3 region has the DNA TGTGCCAGCAGTTTATCCCGGCCGGGACTAGCGGAGCGAAATGAGCAGTTCTTC.